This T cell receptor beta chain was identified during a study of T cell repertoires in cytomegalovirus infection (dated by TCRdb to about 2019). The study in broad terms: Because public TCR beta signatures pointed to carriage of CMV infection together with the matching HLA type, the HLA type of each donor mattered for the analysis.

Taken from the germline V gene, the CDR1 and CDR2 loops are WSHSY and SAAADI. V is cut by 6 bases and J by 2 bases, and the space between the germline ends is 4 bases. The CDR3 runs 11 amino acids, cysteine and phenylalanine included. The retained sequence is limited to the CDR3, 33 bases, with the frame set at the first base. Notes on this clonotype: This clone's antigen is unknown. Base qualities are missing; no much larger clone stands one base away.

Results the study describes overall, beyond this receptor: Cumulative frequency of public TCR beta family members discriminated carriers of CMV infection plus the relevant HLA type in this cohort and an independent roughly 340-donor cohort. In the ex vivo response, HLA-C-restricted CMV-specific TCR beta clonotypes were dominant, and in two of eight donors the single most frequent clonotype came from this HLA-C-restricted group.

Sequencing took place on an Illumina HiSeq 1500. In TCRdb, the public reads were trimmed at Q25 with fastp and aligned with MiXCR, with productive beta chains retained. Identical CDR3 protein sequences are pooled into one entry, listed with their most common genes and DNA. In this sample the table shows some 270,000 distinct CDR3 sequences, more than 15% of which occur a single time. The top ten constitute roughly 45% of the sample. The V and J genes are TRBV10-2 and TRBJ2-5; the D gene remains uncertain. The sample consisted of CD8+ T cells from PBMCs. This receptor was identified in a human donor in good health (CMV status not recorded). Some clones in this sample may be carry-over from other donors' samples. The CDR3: CASRFQETQYF. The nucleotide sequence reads TGCGCCAGCAGATTTCAAGAGACCCAGTACTTC.